The TCR beta chain under discussion was sequenced for a study of blood T cell repertoires in COVID-19. Measured with immunoSEQ multiplex PCR; TCRdb has only the in-frame clones, and not every one. This table has more than 350,000 clones, approximately 90% appearing once. Each recovered donor of Cohort 3 presented with two negative PCRs, clearance, or symptom resolution. V dropped 2 bases and J dropped 1 base, with 6 bases sitting between them. This CDR3 has 13 amino acids. Germline V gives CDR1 GTSNPN, CDR2 SVGIG (reference sequence). What was sequenced was PBMCs or T cells enriched from blood (not recorded which). This chain joins TRBV30 and TRBJ1-5; D not certain. This clonotype was obtained from a woman aged 45 to 65 who had recovered from COVID-19. CDR3 bases: TGTGCCTGGAGTCCCCAGAGCAATCAGCCCCAGCATTTT. It codes for CAWSPQSNQPQHF. The full variable domain, in which reference TRBV30 and TRBJ1-5 provide the parts outside the CDR3, is SQTIHQWPATLVQPVGSPLSLECTVEGTSNPNLYWYRQAAGRGLQLLFYSVGIGQISSEVPQNLSASRPQDRQFILSSKKLLLSDSGFYLCAWSPQSNQPQHFGDGTRLSIL.